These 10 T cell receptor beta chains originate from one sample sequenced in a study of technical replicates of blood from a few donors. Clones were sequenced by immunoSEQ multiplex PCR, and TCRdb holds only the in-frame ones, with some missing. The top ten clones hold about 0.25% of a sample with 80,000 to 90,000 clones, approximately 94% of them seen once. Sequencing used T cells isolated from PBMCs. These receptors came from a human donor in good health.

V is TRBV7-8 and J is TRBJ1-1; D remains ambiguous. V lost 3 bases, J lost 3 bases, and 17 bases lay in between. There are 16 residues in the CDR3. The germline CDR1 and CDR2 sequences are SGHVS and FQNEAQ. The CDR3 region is CASSFDLEGWDTEAFF. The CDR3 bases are TGTGCCAGCAGCTTCGATTTGGAGGGCTGGGACACTGAAGCTTTCTTT.

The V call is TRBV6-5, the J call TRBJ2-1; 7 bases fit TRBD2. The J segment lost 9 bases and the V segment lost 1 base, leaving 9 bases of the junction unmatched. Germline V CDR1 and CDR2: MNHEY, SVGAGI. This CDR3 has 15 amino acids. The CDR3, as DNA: TGTGCCAGCAGTTACTTCAGCGGGAAATTTTCTGAGCAGTTCTTC. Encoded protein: CASSYFSGKFSEQFF.

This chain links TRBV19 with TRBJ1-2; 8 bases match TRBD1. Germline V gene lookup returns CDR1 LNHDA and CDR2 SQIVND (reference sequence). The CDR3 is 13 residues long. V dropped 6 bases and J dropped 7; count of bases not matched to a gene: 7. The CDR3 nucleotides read TGTGCCAGTAGGCCTCAGGGGGCGGGTGGCTACACCTTC. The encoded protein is CASRPQGAGGYTF. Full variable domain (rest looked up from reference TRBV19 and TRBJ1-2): DGGITQSPKYLFRKEGQNVTLSCEQNLNHDAMYWYRQDPGQGLRLIYYSQIVNDFQKGDIAEGYSVSREKKESFPLTVTSAQKNPTAFYLCASRPQGAGGYTFGSGTRLTVV.

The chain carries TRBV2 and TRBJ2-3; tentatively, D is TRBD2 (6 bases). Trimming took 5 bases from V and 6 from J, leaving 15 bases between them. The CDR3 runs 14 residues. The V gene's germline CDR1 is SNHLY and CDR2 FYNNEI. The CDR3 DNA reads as TGTGCCAGCAGTTTGGAAAGTGGGGGGGATACGCAGTATTTT. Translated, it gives CASSLESGGDTQYF.

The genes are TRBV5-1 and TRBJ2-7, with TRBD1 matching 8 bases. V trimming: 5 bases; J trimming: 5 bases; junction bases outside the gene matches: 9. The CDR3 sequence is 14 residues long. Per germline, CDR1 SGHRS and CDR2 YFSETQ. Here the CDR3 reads CASSEGQGKNEQYF. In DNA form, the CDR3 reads TGCGCCAGCAGTGAAGGACAGGGTAAGAACGAGCAGTACTTC.

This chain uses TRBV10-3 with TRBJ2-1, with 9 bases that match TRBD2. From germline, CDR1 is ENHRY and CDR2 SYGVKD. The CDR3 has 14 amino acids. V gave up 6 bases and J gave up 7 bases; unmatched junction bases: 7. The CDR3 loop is CAIRVSGGANEQFF. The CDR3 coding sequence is TGTGCCATCAGAGTTAGCGGGGGAGCAAATGAGCAGTTCTTC.

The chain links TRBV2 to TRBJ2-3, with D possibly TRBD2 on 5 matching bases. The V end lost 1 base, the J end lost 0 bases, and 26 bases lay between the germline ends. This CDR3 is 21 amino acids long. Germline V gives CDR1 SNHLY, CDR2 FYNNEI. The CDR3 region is CASSEGTLGGYWGSSTDTQYF. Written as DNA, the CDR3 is TGTGCCAGCAGTGAAGGTACTTTAGGCGGGTACTGGGGAAGCAGCACAGATACGCAGTATTTT.

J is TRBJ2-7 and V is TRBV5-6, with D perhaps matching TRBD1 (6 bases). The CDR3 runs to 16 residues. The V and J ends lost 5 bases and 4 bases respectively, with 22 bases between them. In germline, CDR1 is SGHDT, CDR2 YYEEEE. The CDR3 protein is CASSLGRRDTKYEQYF. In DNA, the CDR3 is TGTGCCAGCAGTCTAGGCCGCCGGGACACTAAATACGAGCAGTACTTC.

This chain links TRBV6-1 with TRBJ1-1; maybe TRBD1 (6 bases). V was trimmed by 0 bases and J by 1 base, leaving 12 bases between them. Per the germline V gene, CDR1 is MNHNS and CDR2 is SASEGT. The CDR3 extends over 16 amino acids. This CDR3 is CASSEAGTGTNTEAFF. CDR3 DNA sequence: TGTGCCAGCAGTGAAGCGGGTACAGGGACGAACACTGAAGCTTTCTTT.

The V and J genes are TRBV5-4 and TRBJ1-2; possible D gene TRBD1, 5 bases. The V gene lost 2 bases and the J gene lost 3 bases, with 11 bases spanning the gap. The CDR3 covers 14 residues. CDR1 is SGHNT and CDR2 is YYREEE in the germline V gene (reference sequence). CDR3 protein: CASSFQGMDYGYTF. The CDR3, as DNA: TGTGCCAGCAGCTTCCAGGGTATGGACTATGGCTACACCTTC.